Listed here are 11 T cell receptor beta chains from one sample, sequenced in a study of blood T cells in healthy people across ages. Alongside a J-beta primer mix, a sample-barcoded 5' primer served in a second PCR lasting about 7 to 11 cycles. MiXCR, run by TCRdb on the 5' RACE reads, gives a single entry per CDR3 protein. The sample yields approximately 790,000 distinct CDR3 sequences, 60% to 80% seen once. Material: blood. These receptor sequences come from a man aged 25-40 years in good health.

This clonotype was counted only a few times. Compared with germline, one end of the junction differs, possibly owing to a read error. V usage is TRBV7-7 and J usage is TRBJ2-7; D tentatively reads TRBD1 or TRBD2 (6 bases each). The CDR3 has 13 residues. The V gene's germline CDR1 is SSHAT and CDR2 FNYEAQ (reference sequence). CDR3 in amino acids: CASSLGGHNEQYF. Written as DNA, the CDR3 is TGTGCTAGCAGCTTAGGGGGGCACAACGAGCAGTACTTC.

This clonotype has just one count. This chain links TRBV7-2 with TRBJ2-5; maybe TRBD1 (5 bases). The CDR3 extends over 12 amino acids. Germline V CDR1 and CDR2: SGHTA, FQGNSA. Trimming cost V 7 bases and J 2 bases, with 8 bases left between them. In nucleotides, the CDR3 is TGTGCCAGCAAAGACAGACAAGAGACCCAGTACTTC. It yields the protein CASKDRQETQYF.

The sample holds a few counts of this clonotype. The V call is TRBV6-5, the J call TRBJ1-6, with D unclear. The CDR3 has 13 amino acids. With 4 bases removed from V and 6 bases from J, the gap between germline ends came to 7 bases. CDR1 MNHEY and CDR2 SVGAGI come from the germline V gene. DNA of the CDR3: TGTGCCAGCAGTTTCGGCGGTAATTCACCCCTCCACTTT. It specifies CASSFGGNSPLHF.

The chain carries TRBV12-3 or TRBV12-4 and TRBJ2-4; a weak D match, TRBD1 (5 bases). The better agreement between TRBJ2-5 and the DNA end casts doubt on the J call. The CDR3 is 13 amino acids. The CDR3 loop reads CASSIPGIETQYF. CDR3 DNA sequence: TGTGCCAGCAGTATTCCAGGGATAGAGACCCAGTACTTC.

The J gene is TRBJ1-2, the V gene TRBV21-1; the table gives TRBD1 as D, unverified against the DNA. TRBV21-1 is labeled a pseudogene. This CDR3 is 14 amino acids long. The CDR3 sequence: CASSKDPPGYGYTF. CDR3 bases: TGTGCCAGCAGCAAAGACCCCCCGGGCTATGGCTACACCTTC.

The V and J genes are TRBV20-1 and TRBJ1-5, with 8 bases that match TRBD1. CDR1 is DFQATT, CDR2 SNEGSKA, per germline (reference sequence). The CDR3 has 13 residues. V was clipped by 6 bases and J by 4 bases; unmatched bases: 5. The CDR3 loop is CSAWTGRNQPQHF. The CDR3 DNA follows: TGCAGTGCCTGGACAGGGAGGAATCAGCCCCAGCATTTT.

The chain has TRBV9 and TRBJ1-2, with 9 bases that match TRBD1. This CDR3 is 15 amino acids long. Germline-derived CDR1 and CDR2 are SGDLS and YYNGEE. Trimming at V came to 4 bases and at J to 4 bases, leaving 8 bases not matched to a gene. The CDR3 spells CASSKGQGKIYGYTF. The CDR3 DNA reads as TGTGCCAGCAGCAAAGGACAGGGGAAGATCTATGGCTACACCTTC.

A few counts support this clonotype. The V gene is TRBV11-2, the J gene TRBJ2-3; 8 bases match TRBD2. The V gene end was trimmed by 4 bases and the J gene end by 2 bases; junction bases not matched to a gene: 5. Germline CDR1 is SGHAT and CDR2 is FQNNGV. This CDR3 has 15 amino acids. CDR3 coding DNA: TGTGCCAGCAGCTCCGGACTAGCCTTCACAGATACGCAGTATTTT. This gives the protein CASSSGLAFTDTQYF. The variable domain in full, completed from reference TRBV11-2 and TRBJ2-3, reads EAGVAQSPRYKIIEKRQSVAFWCNPISGHATLYWYQQILGQGPKLLIQFQNNGVVDDSQLPKDRFSAERLKGVDSTLKIQPAKLEDSAVYLCASSSGLAFTDTQYFGPGTRLTVL.

The chain employs TRBV29-1 and TRBJ1-5, with D tentatively TRBD1 (5 bases). The CDR3 runs 14 residues. Per the germline V gene, CDR1 is SQVTM and CDR2 is ANQGSEA. V lost 4 bases and J 0 bases, leaving 10 bases between the germline ends. The CDR3 here is CSVVLQDSNQPQHF. CDR3 coding DNA: TGCAGCGTTGTCCTACAGGATAGCAATCAGCCCCAGCATTTT.

The chain links TRBV18 to TRBJ2-4; D not certain. The J call is in doubt because the DNA end fits TRBJ2-7 better. CDR1 and CDR2 from the germline V gene are KGHSH and LQKENI. The CDR3 length is 14 residues. This chain's CDR3 is CASSPTNWDYEQYF. The CDR3, as DNA: TGTGCCAGCTCACCCACGAATTGGGACTACGAGCAGTACTTC.

This clonotype showed up just a few times. J is TRBJ2-3 and V is TRBV20-1; D is undetermined. The CDR3 contains 12 residues. V lost 4 bases, J lost 8 bases, and 13 bases lay in between. From germline, CDR1 is DFQATT and CDR2 SNEGSKA (reference sequence). The CDR3 spells CSANPKQATQYF. The DNA for the CDR3 is TGCAGTGCTAACCCGAAGCAGGCTACGCAGTATTTT.